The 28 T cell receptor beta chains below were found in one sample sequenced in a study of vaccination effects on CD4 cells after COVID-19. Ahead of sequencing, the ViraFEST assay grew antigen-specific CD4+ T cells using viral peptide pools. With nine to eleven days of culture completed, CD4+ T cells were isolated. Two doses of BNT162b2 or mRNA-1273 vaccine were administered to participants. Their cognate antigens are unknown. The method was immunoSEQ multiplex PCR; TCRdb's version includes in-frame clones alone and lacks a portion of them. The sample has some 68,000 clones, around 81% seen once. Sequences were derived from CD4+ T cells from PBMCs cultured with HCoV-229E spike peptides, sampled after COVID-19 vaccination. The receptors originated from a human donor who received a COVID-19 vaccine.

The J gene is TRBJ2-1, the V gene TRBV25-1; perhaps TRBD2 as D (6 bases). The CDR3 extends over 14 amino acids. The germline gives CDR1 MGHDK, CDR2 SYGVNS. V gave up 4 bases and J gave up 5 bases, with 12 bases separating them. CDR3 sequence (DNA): TGTGCCAGCAGTGCCGGGGGATCAAACAATGAGCAGTTCTTC. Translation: CASSAGGSNNEQFF.

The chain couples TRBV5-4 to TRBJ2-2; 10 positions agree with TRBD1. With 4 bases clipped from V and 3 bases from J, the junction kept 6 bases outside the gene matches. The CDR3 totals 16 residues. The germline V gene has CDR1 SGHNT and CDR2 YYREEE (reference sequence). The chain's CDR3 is CASSRTGTGDTGELFF. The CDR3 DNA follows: TGTGCCAGCAGCCGCACCGGGACAGGGGACACCGGGGAGCTGTTTTTT.

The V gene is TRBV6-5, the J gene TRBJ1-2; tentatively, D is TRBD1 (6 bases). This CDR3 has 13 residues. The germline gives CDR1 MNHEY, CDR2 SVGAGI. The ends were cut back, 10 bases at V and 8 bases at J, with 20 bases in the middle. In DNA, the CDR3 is TGTGCCACCGGCGGGGGCGCCCCGGGGGGCTACACCTTC. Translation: CATGGGAPGGYTF.

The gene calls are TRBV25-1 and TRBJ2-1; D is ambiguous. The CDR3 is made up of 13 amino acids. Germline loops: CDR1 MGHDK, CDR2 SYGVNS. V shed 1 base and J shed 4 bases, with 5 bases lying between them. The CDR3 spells CASSEFSYNEQFF. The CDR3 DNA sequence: TGTGCCAGCAGTGAATTCAGTTACAATGAGCAGTTCTTC.

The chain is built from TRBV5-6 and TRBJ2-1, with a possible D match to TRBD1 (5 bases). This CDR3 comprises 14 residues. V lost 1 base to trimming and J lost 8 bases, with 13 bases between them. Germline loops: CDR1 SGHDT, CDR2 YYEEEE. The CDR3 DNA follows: TGTGCCAGCAGCTTGTTGACCAGGGTGCATGAGCAGTTCTTC. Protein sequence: CASSLLTRVHEQFF.

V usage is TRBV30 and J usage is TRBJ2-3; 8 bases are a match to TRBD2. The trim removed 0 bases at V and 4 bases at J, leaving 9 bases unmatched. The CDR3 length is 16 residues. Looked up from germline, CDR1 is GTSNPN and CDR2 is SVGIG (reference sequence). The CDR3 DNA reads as TGTGCCTGGAGTGTACTCCCGGGGGGGAGCGCAGATACGCAGTATTTT. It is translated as CAWSVLPGGSADTQYF. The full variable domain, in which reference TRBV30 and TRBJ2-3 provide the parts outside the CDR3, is SQTIHQWPATLVQPVGSPLSLECTVEGTSNPNLYWYRQAAGRGLQLLFYSVGIGQISSEVPQNLSASRPQDRQFILSSKKLLLSDSGFYLCAWSVLPGGSADTQYFGPGTRLTVL.

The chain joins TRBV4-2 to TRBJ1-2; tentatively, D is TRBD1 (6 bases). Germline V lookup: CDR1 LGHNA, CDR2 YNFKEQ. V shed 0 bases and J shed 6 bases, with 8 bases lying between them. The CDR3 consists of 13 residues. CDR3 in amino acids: CASSQENRDGYTF. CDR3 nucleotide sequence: TGTGCCAGCAGCCAAGAAAACAGGGATGGCTACACCTTC.

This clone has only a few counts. CDR3 region: CASSLGTGSYEQYV. The CDR3 DNA sequence: TGTGCCAGCTCACTCGGGACGGGGTCCTACGAGCAGTACGTC. This chain links TRBV18 with TRBJ2-7, with D tentatively TRBD1 or TRBD2 (5 bases each). Trimming left V 4 bases short and J 1 base short, with 11 bases between. Germline V gives CDR1 KGHSH, CDR2 LQKENI. The CDR3 sequence is 14 residues long.

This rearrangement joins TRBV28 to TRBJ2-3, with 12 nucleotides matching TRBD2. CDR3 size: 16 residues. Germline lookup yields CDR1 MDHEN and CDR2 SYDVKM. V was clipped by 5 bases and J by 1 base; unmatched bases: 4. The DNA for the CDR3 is TGTGCCAGCAGTCTAGCGGGGGGGCTTCGCACAGATACGCAGTATTTT. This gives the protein CASSLAGGLRTDTQYF.

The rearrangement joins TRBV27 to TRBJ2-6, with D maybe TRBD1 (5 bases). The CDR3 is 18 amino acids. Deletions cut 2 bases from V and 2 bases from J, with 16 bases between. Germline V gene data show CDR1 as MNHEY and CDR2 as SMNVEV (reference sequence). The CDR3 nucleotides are TGTGCCAGCAGTTTAAAGGGGATCTTGGGCCCTGGGGCCAACGTCCTGACTTTC. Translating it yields CASSLKGILGPGANVLTF.

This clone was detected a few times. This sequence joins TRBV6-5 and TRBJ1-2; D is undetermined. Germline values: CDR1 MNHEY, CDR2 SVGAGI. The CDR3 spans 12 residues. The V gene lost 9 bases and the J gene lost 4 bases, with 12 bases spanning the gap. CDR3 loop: CASGTMSYGYTF. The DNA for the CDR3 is TGTGCCAGTGGCACAATGTCCTATGGCTACACCTTC.

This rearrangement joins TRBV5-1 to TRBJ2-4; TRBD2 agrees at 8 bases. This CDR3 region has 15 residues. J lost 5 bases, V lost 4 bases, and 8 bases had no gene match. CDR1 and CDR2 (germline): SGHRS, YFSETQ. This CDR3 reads CASSPGGGEENIQYF. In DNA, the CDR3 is TGCGCCAGCAGCCCGGGGGGGGGAGAGGAAAACATTCAGTACTTC.

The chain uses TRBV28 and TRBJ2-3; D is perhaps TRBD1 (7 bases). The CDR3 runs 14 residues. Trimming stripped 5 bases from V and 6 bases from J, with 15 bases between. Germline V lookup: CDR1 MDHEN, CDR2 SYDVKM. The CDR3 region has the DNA TGTGCCAGCAGTGGTCAGGGGGGATTGGATACGCAGTATTTT. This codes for CASSGQGGLDTQYF.

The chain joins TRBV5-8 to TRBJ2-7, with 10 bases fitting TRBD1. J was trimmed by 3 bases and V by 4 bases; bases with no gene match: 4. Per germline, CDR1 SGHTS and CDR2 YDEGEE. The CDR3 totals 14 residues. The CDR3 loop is CASSHRTGGYEQYV. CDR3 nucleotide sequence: TGTGCCAGCAGCCATAGGACAGGGGGCTACGAGCAGTACGTC.

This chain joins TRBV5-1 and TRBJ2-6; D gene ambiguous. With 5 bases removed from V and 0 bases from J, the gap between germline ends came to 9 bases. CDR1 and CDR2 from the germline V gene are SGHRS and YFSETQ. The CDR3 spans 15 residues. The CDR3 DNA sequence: TGCGCCAGCAGTTACCGCCCCTCTGGGGCCAACGTCCTGACTTTC. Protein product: CASSYRPSGANVLTF.

The DNA of the CDR3 is TGTGCCAGTAGTTCAACGGGACAACCCCATCAGCCCCAGCATTTT. It yields the protein CASSSTGQPHQPQHF. The chain joins TRBV19 to TRBJ1-5; D perhaps matches TRBD1 (6 bases). Germline loops: CDR1 LNHDA, CDR2 SQIVND (reference sequence). V dropped 5 bases and J dropped 5 bases, with 16 bases sitting between them. The CDR3 spans 15 residues.

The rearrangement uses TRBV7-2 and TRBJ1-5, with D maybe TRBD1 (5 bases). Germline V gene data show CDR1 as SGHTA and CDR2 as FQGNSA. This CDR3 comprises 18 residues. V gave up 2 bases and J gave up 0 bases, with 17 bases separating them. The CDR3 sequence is CASSLTGEAKYSNQPQHF. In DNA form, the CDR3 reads TGTGCCAGCAGCTTAACGGGGGAGGCGAAGTATAGCAATCAGCCCCAGCATTTT.

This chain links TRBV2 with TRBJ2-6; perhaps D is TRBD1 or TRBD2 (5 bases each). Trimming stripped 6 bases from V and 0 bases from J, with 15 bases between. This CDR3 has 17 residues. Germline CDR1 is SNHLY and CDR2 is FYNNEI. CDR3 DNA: TGTGCCAGCAGCGCCGGGACGCCCAGCTCTGGGGCCAACGTCCTGACTTTC. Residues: CASSAGTPSSGANVLTF.

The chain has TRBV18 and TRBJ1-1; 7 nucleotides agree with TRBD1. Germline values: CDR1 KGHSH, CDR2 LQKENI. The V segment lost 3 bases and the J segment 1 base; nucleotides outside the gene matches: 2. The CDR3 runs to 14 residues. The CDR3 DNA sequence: TGTGCCAGCTCACCGGACAGGAAGAACACTGAAGCTTTCTTT. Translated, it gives CASSPDRKNTEAFF.

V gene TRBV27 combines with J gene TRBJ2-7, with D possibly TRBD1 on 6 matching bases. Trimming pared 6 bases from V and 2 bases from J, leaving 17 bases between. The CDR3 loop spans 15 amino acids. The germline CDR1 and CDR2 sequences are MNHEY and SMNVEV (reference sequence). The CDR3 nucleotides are TGTGCCAGCAGGGGGGCGAGACAGCCCCCCTACGAGCAGTACGTC. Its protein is CASRGARQPPYEQYV.

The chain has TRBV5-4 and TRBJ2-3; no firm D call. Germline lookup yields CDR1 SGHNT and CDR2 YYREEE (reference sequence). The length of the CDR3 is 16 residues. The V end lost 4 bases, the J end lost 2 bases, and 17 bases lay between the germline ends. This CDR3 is CASSRRLNENTDTQYF. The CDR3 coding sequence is TGTGCCAGCAGCCGCCGACTGAATGAAAACACAGATACGCAGTATTTT.

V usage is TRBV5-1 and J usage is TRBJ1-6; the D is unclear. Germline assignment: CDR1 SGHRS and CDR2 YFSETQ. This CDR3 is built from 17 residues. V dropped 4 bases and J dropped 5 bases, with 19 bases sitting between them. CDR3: CASSPGQTNLNNSPLHF. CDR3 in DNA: TGCGCCAGCAGCCCTGGGCAGACCAACCTCAATAATTCACCCCTCCACTTT.

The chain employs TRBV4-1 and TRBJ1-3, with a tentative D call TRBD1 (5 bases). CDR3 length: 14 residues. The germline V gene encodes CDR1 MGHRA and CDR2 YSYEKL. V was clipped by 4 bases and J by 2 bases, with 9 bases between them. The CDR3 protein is CASSRGGAGNTIYF. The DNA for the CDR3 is TGCGCCAGCAGCCGGGGGGGTGCTGGAAACACCATATATTTT.

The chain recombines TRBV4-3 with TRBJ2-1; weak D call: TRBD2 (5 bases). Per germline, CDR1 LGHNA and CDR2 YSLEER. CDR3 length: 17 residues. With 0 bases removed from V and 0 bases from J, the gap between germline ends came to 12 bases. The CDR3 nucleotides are TGCGCCAGCAGCCAAGACCGGACTGCTAACTCCTACAATGAGCAGTTCTTC. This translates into CASSQDRTANSYNEQFF.

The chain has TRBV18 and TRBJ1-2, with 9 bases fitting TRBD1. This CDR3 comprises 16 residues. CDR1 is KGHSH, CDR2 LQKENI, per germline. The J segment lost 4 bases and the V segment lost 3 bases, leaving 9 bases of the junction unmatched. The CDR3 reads CASSPQTGGPSYGYTF. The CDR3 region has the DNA TGTGCCAGCTCACCGCAGACAGGGGGGCCCAGCTATGGCTACACCTTC.

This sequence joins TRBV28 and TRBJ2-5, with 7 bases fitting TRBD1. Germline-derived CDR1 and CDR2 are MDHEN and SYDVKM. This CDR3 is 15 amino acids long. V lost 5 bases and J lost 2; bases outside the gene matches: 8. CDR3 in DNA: TGTGCCAGCAGTCTTCATGGGACAGCTCAAGAGACCCAGTACTTC. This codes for CASSLHGTAQETQYF.

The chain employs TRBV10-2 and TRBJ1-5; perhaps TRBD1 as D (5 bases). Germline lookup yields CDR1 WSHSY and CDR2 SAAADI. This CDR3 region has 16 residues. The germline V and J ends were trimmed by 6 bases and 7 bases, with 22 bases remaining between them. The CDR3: CASSAGEGLAGQPQHF. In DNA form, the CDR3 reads TGCGCCAGCAGCGCTGGGGAGGGGTTGGCGGGACAGCCCCAGCATTTT.

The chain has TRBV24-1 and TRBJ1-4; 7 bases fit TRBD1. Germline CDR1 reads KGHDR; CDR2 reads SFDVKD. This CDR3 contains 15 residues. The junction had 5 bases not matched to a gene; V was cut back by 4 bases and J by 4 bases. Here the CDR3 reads CATSDPRQGNEKLFF. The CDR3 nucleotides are TGTGCCACCAGTGACCCCCGACAGGGTAATGAAAAACTGTTTTTT.